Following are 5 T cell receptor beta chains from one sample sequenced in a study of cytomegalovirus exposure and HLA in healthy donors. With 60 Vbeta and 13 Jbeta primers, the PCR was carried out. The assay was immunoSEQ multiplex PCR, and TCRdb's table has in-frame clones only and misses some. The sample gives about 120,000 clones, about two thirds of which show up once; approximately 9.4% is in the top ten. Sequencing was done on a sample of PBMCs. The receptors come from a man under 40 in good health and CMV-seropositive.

The CDR3: CASSARLLDIGNTIYF. The DNA for the CDR3 is TGTGCCAGCAGCGCCCGCCTTCTGGACATAGGAAACACCATATATTTT. The chain has TRBV9 and TRBJ1-3; weak D call: TRBD1 (5 bases). CDR1 and CDR2 (germline): SGDLS, YYNGEE. Trimming shortened V by 3 bases and J by 4 bases, and 17 bases separated the two germline ends. The CDR3 runs to 16 residues.

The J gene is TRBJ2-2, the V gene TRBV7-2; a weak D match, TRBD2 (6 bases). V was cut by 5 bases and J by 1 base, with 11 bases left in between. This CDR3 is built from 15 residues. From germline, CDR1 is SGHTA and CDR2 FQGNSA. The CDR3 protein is CASSAQRVNTGELFF. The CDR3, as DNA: TGTGCCAGCAGCGCTCAGCGGGTGAACACCGGGGAGCTGTTTTTT.

DNA for the CDR3: TGTGCCAGCAGTTACTCGGGGACTGGTGTCTATGGCTACACCTTC. Translating gives CASSYSGTGVYGYTF. V gene TRBV6-5 combines with J gene TRBJ1-2; D perhaps matches TRBD1 (5 bases). This CDR3 spans 15 amino acids. V lost 0 bases to trimming and J lost 4 bases, with 12 bases between them. Looked up from germline, CDR1 is MNHEY and CDR2 is SVGAGI.

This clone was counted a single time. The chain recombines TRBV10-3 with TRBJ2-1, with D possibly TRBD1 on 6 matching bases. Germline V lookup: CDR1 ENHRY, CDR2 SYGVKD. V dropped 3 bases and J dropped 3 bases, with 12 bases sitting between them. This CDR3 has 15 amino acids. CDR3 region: CAISDTGHRYNEQFF. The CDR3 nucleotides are TGTGCCATCAGTGACACAGGGCATCGCTACAATGAGCAGTTCTTC.

CDR3 residues: CASSVDGGANQPQHF. The CDR3 region has the DNA TGTGCCAGCAGCGTAGATGGGGGGGCCAATCAGCCCCAGCATTTT. The chain joins TRBV9 to TRBJ1-5, with D perhaps matching TRBD1 (6 bases). V lost 0 bases to trimming and J lost 3 bases, with 10 bases between them. The CDR3 loop spans 15 amino acids. Per germline, CDR1 SGDLS and CDR2 YYNGEE.